Following are 7 T cell receptor beta chains from one sample sequenced in a study of Ad26.COV2.S vaccination and SARS-CoV-2 variants. Treatment of the sample: 15 to 20 received Ad26.COV2.S at low or high dose, single or two shots; five or six received placebo; per-sample allocation not given. Sampling was done on day 63 after the first vaccine or placebo injection. Method: immunoSEQ multiplex PCR; TCRdb's copy keeps in-frame clones and lacks some. The sample yields some 340,000 clones, roughly 84% seen once. Source: peripheral blood, taken in a trial of Ad26.COV2.S vaccine versus placebo. The receptors come from a person aged 18-60 years who received the Ad26.COV2.S COVID-19 vaccine or a placebo.

Remarks on this clone: Other nucleotide sequences from this sample produce the same CDR3. The V and J genes are TRBV7-2 and TRBJ1-5; TRBD1 agrees at 7 bases. CDR3 length: 15 residues. Germline V CDR1 and CDR2: SGHTA, FQGNSA. The V segment lost 4 bases and the J segment 2 bases; nucleotides outside the gene matches: 5. The CDR3 coding sequence is TGTGCCAGCAGCTCAGGGGGGTTAGGCAATCAGCCCCAGCATTTT. Translating it yields CASSSGGLGNQPQHF.

The chain combines TRBV9 with TRBJ2-2; D remains ambiguous. Germline V gene lookup returns CDR1 SGDLS and CDR2 YYNGEE. The CDR3 is made up of 13 amino acids. Deletions cut 0 bases from V and 5 bases from J, with 5 bases between. The DNA for the CDR3 is TGTGCCAGCAGCGTAGGCTGGACCGGGGAGCTGTTTTTT. Translation: CASSVGWTGELFF.

The V call is TRBV19, the J call TRBJ2-3; TRBD2 matches at 7 bases. V gave up 10 bases and J gave up 5 bases; unmatched junction bases: 21. CDR3 length: 17 residues. Germline CDR1 reads LNHDA; CDR2 reads SQIVND (reference sequence). The CDR3 bases are TGTGCCACCAAGCCGTTGGGGGGGGGTTATCAGGGAGATACGCAGTATTTT. Encoded protein: CATKPLGGGYQGDTQYF. Combining the CDR3 with reference TRBV19 and TRBJ2-3 gives the whole variable domain DGGITQSPKYLFRKEGQNVTLSCEQNLNHDAMYWYRQDPGQGLRLIYYSQIVNDFQKGDIAEGYSVSREKKESFPLTVTSAQKNPTAFYLCATKPLGGGYQGDTQYFGPGTRLTVL.

The J gene is TRBJ1-2, the V gene TRBV2, with D perhaps matching TRBD1 (5 bases). The CDR3 is 15 amino acids. Trimming pared 4 bases from V and 2 bases from J, leaving 14 bases between. CDR1 and CDR2 from the germline V gene are SNHLY and FYNNEI. The CDR3 DNA reads TGTGCCAGCAGTGGGAGGGTGACAGAGAACTATGGCTACACCTTC. Protein: CASSGRVTENYGYTF.

The CDR3: CASSQGWGFPGNTIYF. Written as DNA, the CDR3 is TGTGCCAGCAGCCAAGGGTGGGGGTTCCCCGGAAACACCATATATTTT. V usage is TRBV3-1 (or the pseudogene TRBV3-2) and J usage is TRBJ1-3, with a weak D call TRBD1 (5 bases). With 1 base removed from V and 4 bases from J, the gap between germline ends came to 14 bases. The CDR3 spans 16 residues. Germline lookup yields CDR1 LGHDT and CDR2 YNNKEL (reference sequence).

The chain employs TRBV19 and TRBJ1-2; a possible D gene is TRBD1 (6 bases). Trimming removed 1 base at V and 0 bases at J, with 15 bases between. This CDR3 spans 17 amino acids. Germline V CDR1 and CDR2: LNHDA, SQIVND (reference sequence). The CDR3 DNA is TGTGCCAGTAGTATAGGGCCCTTACAGGGTCCTAACTATGGCTACACCTTC. Translation gives CASSIGPLQGPNYGYTF.

This clone came up a few times. This sequence joins TRBV7-9 and TRBJ1-1, with unresolved D. The germline V gene has CDR1 SEHNR and CDR2 FQNEAQ (reference sequence). This CDR3 has 16 amino acids. The germline V and J ends were trimmed by 2 bases and 5 bases, with 18 bases remaining between them. DNA for the CDR3: TGTGCCAGCAGCTTATCTCGTGGCCTACTTCGAACTGAAGCTTTCTTT. It is translated as CASSLSRGLLRTEAFF.